This T cell receptor (beta chain) was captured in a study of T cells in Graves' hyperthyroidism and ophthalmopathy. V lost 5 bases to trimming and J lost 0 bases, with 14 bases between them. The CDR3 totals 15 residues. This clonotype occurred many times. There were TCR beta CDR3 regions amplified from RNA transcripts. First-round RT-PCR targeting the TCR CDR3 was performed with the HTBI primer set. MiXCR, run by TCRdb on the multiplex PCR reads, gives a single entry per CDR3 protein. The sample has hundreds of thousands of distinct CDR3 sequences; approximately 15% are singletons. For the diagnoses, clinical symptoms, serum thyroxine and TRAb, thyroid ultrasound and orbital computed tomography were used.

The sample comprised blood. The TCR comes from a woman younger than 30 with Graves' hyperthyroidism. J is TRBJ2-7 and V is TRBV12-3 or TRBV12-4, with a weak D call TRBD2 (6 bases). CDR3 protein: CASSPGGVSSYEQYF. The DNA for the CDR3 is TGTGCCAGCAGTCCTGGAGGGGTAAGCTCCTACGAGCAGTACTTC.